The present TCR beta chain was sequenced within a study of T-cell reconstitution after alpha-beta-depleted transplantation in children. The authors prepared the TCRbeta library with unique molecular identifiers. One entry per CDR3 protein results from TCRdb running MiXCR on the PCR reads. The sample shows hundreds of thousands of distinct CDR3 sequences, 16% of them seen only once. As regards this clonotype: Its antigen remains unidentified.

Regarding the study as a whole: Newly produced T cells mostly provided counts and TCRbeta diversity after one year, as hyperexpanded clones declined. In some patients, recipient T cells and intrathymic progenitors surviving conditioning explained high day-60 diversity. Several hundred expanded graft clones reportedly supplied alpha-beta T cells about two months after transplant.

This receptor was obtained from a male patient aged 2-9 years who had a stem cell transplant for acute lymphoblastic leukemia, so the T cells may come from the graft donor. Sequenced material: PBMCs, mostly from graft donor cells, taken 360 days after TCRalphabeta/CD19-depleted stem cell transplant.

CDR3 amino acids: CASSADLGQGRTGELFF. The CDR3 DNA sequence: TGTGCCAGCAGTGCCGACCTTGGACAGGGGCGTACCGGGGAGCTGTTTTTT. V gene TRBV28 combines with J gene TRBJ2-2; 9 bases align to TRBD1. Germline V lookup: CDR1 MDHEN, CDR2 SYDVKM. With 5 bases clipped from V and 5 bases from J, the junction kept 12 bases outside the gene matches. The CDR3 spans 17 residues.